This is a list of T cell receptor beta chains from one sample in a study of shared T cell receptors in the human thymus. Sequenced by immunoSEQ multiplex PCR; TCRdb stores in-frame clones only, minus some. The table has hundreds of thousands of clones, around 87% seen once; the top ten hold 0.0094%. These same data were also listed under a study on human thymus T cells.

Material: thymocytes. The receptors shown here come from a boy less than two years old with a congenital heart defect. The CDR3 runs from the conserved cysteine through the conserved F or W. Each record gives: J gene, D gene, V gene, clone size, CDR3 DNA, CDR3 protein. D genes are given only for firm matches. For some rows the clone size is stated as once, few or many, or as a class when expanded; others skip it.

J gene: TRBJ2-7
D gene: TRBD1
V gene: TRBV5-6
clone size: -
CDR3 DNA: TGTGCCAGCAGCCCACAGGGGGACAGGGCCTACGAGCAGTACTTC
CDR3 protein: CASSPQGDRAYEQYF

J gene: TRBJ2-3
D gene: TRBD2
V gene: TRBV13
clone size: once
CDR3 DNA: TGTGCCAGCAGTCCGGGTCGTCGGCGGGAGGATACGCAGTATTTT
CDR3 protein: CASSPGRRREDTQYF

J gene: TRBJ2-5
D gene: TRBD2
V gene: TRBV10-3
clone size: -
CDR3 DNA: TGTGCCATCAGTGAGTCCGGGACTAGTAAAGAGACCCAGTACTTC
CDR3 protein: CAISESGTSKETQYF

J gene: TRBJ2-7
D gene: -
V gene: TRBV14
clone size: -
CDR3 DNA: TGTGCCAGCAGCCAAGCGGGCAGGGGCGGCCACGAGCAGTACTTC
CDR3 protein: CASSQAGRGGHEQYF

J gene: TRBJ2-4
D gene: -
V gene: TRBV5-1
clone size: -
CDR3 DNA: TGCGCCAGCGGGCCTATGGCGCCCAAAAACATTCAGTACTTC
CDR3 protein: CASGPMAPKNIQYF

J gene: TRBJ2-3
D gene: TRBD2
V gene: TRBV4-1
clone size: -
CDR3 DNA: TGCGCCAGCAGCCAAGATTGGACCCCAGGACTAGCGGGGGTAATGAGCACAGATACGCAGTATTTT
CDR3 protein: CASSQDWTPGLAGVMSTDTQYF

J gene: TRBJ2-7
D gene: TRBD1
V gene: TRBV4-3
clone size: -
CDR3 DNA: TGCGCCAGCAGCCAAGACAATAAACAGGGGTATGAGCAGTACTTC
CDR3 protein: CASSQDNKQGYEQYF

J gene: TRBJ2-7
D gene: -
V gene: TRBV27
clone size: -
CDR3 DNA: TGTGCCAGCAGTCAGGGAAGCGAGCAGTACTTC
CDR3 protein: CASSQGSEQYF

J gene: TRBJ2-3
D gene: -
V gene: TRBV9
clone size: -
CDR3 DNA: TGTGCCAGCAGCCGGAGCACAGATACGCAGTATTTT
CDR3 protein: CASSRSTDTQYF

J gene: TRBJ1-3
D gene: -
V gene: TRBV5-6
clone size: -
CDR3 DNA: TGTGCCAGCAGCTTGGCCGTGAGCTCTGGAAACACCATATATTTT
CDR3 protein: CASSLAVSSGNTIYF

J gene: TRBJ2-2
D gene: -
V gene: TRBV14
clone size: few
CDR3 DNA: TGTGCCAGCAGCCCCCCGAGGCAGGGTCGGGAGCTGTTTTTT
CDR3 protein: CASSPPRQGRELFF

J gene: TRBJ2-7
D gene: -
V gene: TRBV11-3
clone size: -
CDR3 DNA: TGTGCCAGCAGCTTGGTCGGGACCTACGAGCAGTACTTC
CDR3 protein: CASSLVGTYEQYF

J gene: TRBJ2-5
D gene: -
V gene: TRBV5-1
clone size: -
CDR3 DNA: TGCGCCAGCAGCTTCGAATTCAGGGAAAATGAGGAGACCCAGTACTTC
CDR3 protein: CASSFEFRENEETQYF

J gene: TRBJ2-4
D gene: TRBD2
V gene: TRBV7-2
clone size: -
CDR3 DNA: TGTGCCAGCAGCTTAGAACGGGGGGGGTATAGCATTCAGTACTTC
CDR3 protein: CASSLERGGYSIQYF

J gene: TRBJ2-1
D gene: TRBD2
V gene: TRBV11-2
clone size: -
CDR3 DNA: TGTGCCAGCAGCTTCTCGCGGGAGGGCCTTTATGCTGAGCAGTTCTTC
CDR3 protein: CASSFSREGLYAEQFF

J gene: TRBJ1-1
D gene: TRBD1
V gene: TRBV12-5
clone size: -
CDR3 DNA: TGTGCTAGTGGTTTGGTCAGTGCCGGGACAGCGAACGGGGCTCCGGGGACTGAAGCTTTCTTT
CDR3 protein: CASGLVSAGTANGAPGTEAFF

J gene: TRBJ1-5
D gene: -
V gene: TRBV28
clone size: -
CDR3 DNA: TGTGCCAGCATTCCAGCCGGGGTGACAGGTGGGGAGCCCCAGCATTTT
CDR3 protein: CASIPAGVTGGEPQHF

J gene: TRBJ1-5
D gene: -
V gene: TRBV4-1
clone size: -
CDR3 DNA: TGCGCCAGCAGCCAGGTGGCGGTGAGCAATCAGCCCCAGCATTTT
CDR3 protein: CASSQVAVSNQPQHF

J gene: TRBJ2-1
D gene: -
V gene: TRBV14
clone size: -
CDR3 DNA: TGTGCCAGCAGCCCCGCGCGGAGCAATGAGCAGTTCTTC
CDR3 protein: CASSPARSNEQFF

J gene: TRBJ2-7
D gene: -
V gene: TRBV2
clone size: -
CDR3 DNA: TGTGCCAGCAGTGGTCAGATCTACGAGCAGTACTTC
CDR3 protein: CASSGQIYEQYF

J gene: TRBJ2-7
D gene: TRBD2
V gene: TRBV27
clone size: -
CDR3 DNA: TGTGCCAGCAGTTTATCGGGACTAGCGGGGGGAACCACTAACTACGAGCAGTACTTC
CDR3 protein: CASSLSGLAGGTTNYEQYF

J gene: TRBJ1-1
D gene: TRBD1
V gene: TRBV30
clone size: -
CDR3 DNA: TGTGCCTGGAGTTCGGACAGGGGGCCCACTGAAGCTTTCTTT
CDR3 protein: CAWSSDRGPTEAFF

J gene: TRBJ2-3
D gene: TRBD1
V gene: TRBV27
clone size: -
CDR3 DNA: TGTGCCAGCAGTTCCAACGACAGGGCTTTAGCCACAGATACGCAGTATTTT
CDR3 protein: CASSSNDRALATDTQYF

J gene: TRBJ1-5
D gene: -
V gene: TRBV7-8
clone size: -
CDR3 DNA: TGTGCCAGCAGCTCTACAGACAATAGCAATCAGCCCCAGCATTTT
CDR3 protein: CASSSTDNSNQPQHF

J gene: TRBJ2-2
D gene: TRBD1
V gene: TRBV6-1
clone size: few
CDR3 DNA: TGTGCCAGCAGTGAATCGGTGAGGGGGCAGGGTTCCGGGGAGCTGTTTTTT
CDR3 protein: CASSESVRGQGSGELFF

J gene: TRBJ2-3
D gene: -
V gene: TRBV10-3
clone size: few
CDR3 DNA: TGTGCCATCAAGACGAGGGGGGACAGCCAAGGCGCAGATACGCAGTATTTT
CDR3 protein: CAIKTRGDSQGADTQYF

J gene: TRBJ1-4
D gene: -
V gene: TRBV28
clone size: -
CDR3 DNA: TGTGCCAGCAGTTTAACGGTCAGGGTGCATGAAAAACTGTTTTTT
CDR3 protein: CASSLTVRVHEKLFF

J gene: TRBJ2-7
D gene: TRBD1
V gene: TRBV19
clone size: few
CDR3 DNA: TGTGCCAGTAGTGAGCGGGACAGGGTTGGGTACGAGCAGTACTTC
CDR3 protein: CASSERDRVGYEQYF

J gene: TRBJ1-5
D gene: -
V gene: TRBV28
clone size: few
CDR3 DNA: TGTGCCAGCACCCACCCATCAACAGGGAACGACCAGCCCCAGCATTTT
CDR3 protein: CASTHPSTGNDQPQHF

J gene: TRBJ2-2
D gene: TRBD2
V gene: TRBV6-5
clone size: -
CDR3 DNA: TGTGCCAGCAGTTACGTACTAGCGGGCACCGGGGAGCTGTTTTTT
CDR3 protein: CASSYVLAGTGELFF

J gene: TRBJ1-1
D gene: TRBD1
V gene: TRBV9
clone size: -
CDR3 DNA: TGTGCCAGCAGCCAAACCCTGACAGGGGACCCCGCGCTTTCTAACACTGAAGCTTTCTTT
CDR3 protein: CASSQTLTGDPALSNTEAFF

J gene: TRBJ1-1
D gene: TRBD1
V gene: TRBV6-6
clone size: -
CDR3 DNA: TGTGCCAGCACCAAACAGGGGCCGGGCACTGAAGCTTTCTTT
CDR3 protein: CASTKQGPGTEAFF

J gene: TRBJ2-1
D gene: TRBD2
V gene: TRBV27
clone size: -
CDR3 DNA: TGTGCCAGCAGTCCTTCTCTAAGTCGCGGGGGTTACAATGAGCAGTTCTTC
CDR3 protein: CASSPSLSRGGYNEQFF

J gene: TRBJ2-7
D gene: TRBD1
V gene: TRBV19
clone size: -
CDR3 DNA: TGTGCCAGTAGTACAGCCGGGACAGGGATACGGGAGCAGTACTTC
CDR3 protein: CASSTAGTGIREQYF

J gene: TRBJ2-7
D gene: TRBD2
V gene: TRBV18
clone size: -
CDR3 DNA: TGTGCCAGCTCCCCCTCCGGGACTAGCGGGAGGACTATATACGAGCAGTACTTC
CDR3 protein: CASSPSGTSGRTIYEQYF

J gene: TRBJ2-5
D gene: TRBD2
V gene: TRBV10-3
clone size: -
CDR3 DNA: TGTGCCACCAGGGGCGGGAGGGCCAAAGAGACCCAGTACTTC
CDR3 protein: CATRGGRAKETQYF

J gene: TRBJ1-1
D gene: -
V gene: TRBV7-7
clone size: -
CDR3 DNA: TGTGCCAGCAGGATAGAGGCGGTCAAAAATTCGAACACTGAAGCTTTCTTT
CDR3 protein: CASRIEAVKNSNTEAFF

J gene: TRBJ1-1
D gene: TRBD1
V gene: TRBV5-6
clone size: once
CDR3 DNA: TGTGCCAGCAGCTTGTCAGCGGAAGACAGGGAGGACACTGAAGCTTTCTTT
CDR3 protein: CASSLSAEDREDTEAFF

J gene: TRBJ2-5
D gene: TRBD2
V gene: TRBV11-2
clone size: -
CDR3 DNA: TGTGCCAGCAGCGATGGACTAGCGGAAGAGACCCAGTACTTC
CDR3 protein: CASSDGLAEETQYF

J gene: TRBJ2-3
D gene: TRBD2
V gene: TRBV5-1
clone size: -
CDR3 DNA: TGCGCCAGCAGCTTCCAACCGACTAGCGGGAGGGACACAGATACGCAGTATTTT
CDR3 protein: CASSFQPTSGRDTDTQYF

J gene: TRBJ1-1
D gene: TRBD1
V gene: TRBV6-5
clone size: -
CDR3 DNA: TGTGCCAGCAGGCTCAGGACAGGCCCCGACACTGAAGCTTTCTTT
CDR3 protein: CASRLRTGPDTEAFF